This T cell receptor beta chain was observed in a study of human T cells and chemical hapten exposure. Study findings and constraints: All donors were alopecia patients, so their immunity may differ from that of healthy people. With DPC sensitization, TCRs exceeding 1 in 1000 frequency showed no change.

MiXCR was run by TCRdb on the RACE reads, yielding one entry per CDR3 protein. In the table there are some 38,000 distinct CDR3 sequences, about 6.3% of which are singletons. This clonotype was seen ten or more times. Antigen: not known. The CDR3 totals 14 residues. CDR1 is MDHEN and CDR2 is SYDVKM in the germline V gene. V was cut by 8 bases and J by 2 bases, with 15 bases left in between. Regarding time point: patch test 1, 2 weeks after DPC sensitization. Indicated treatment: therapeutic diphenylcyclopropenone sensitization with weekly scalp DPC. The starting material, unfractionated whole blood, was used for total RNA extraction. Sample donors consisted of patients with alopecia, aged 18 to 70 years, who were suitable for DPC.

Here the sequenced sample was whole blood, taken in connection with sensitization to the hapten diphenylcyclopropenone (DPC). The chain is built from TRBV28 and TRBJ1-2; TRBD1 might be the D (6 bases). The TCR was taken from a woman in her 30s with alopecia areata. Some clones in this sample may be carry-over from other donors' samples. The CDR3 protein is CASGRGQNNYGYTF. CDR3 DNA sequence: TGTGCCAGCGGACGTGGACAGAACAACTATGGCTACACCTTC.